This is a list of T cell receptor beta chains from one sample in a study of blood T cell repertoires in COVID-19. Produced via immunoSEQ multiplex PCR; TCRdb's table is partial and in-frame only. The data contain 150,000 or so clones, less than 90% of them singletons. The sequencing input was PBMCs or T cells enriched from blood (not recorded which). These receptors came from a woman between 45 and 60 years old who had recovered from COVID-19. The conserved cysteine and the conserved F or W are not part of the CDR3 here. D genes are given only for firm matches.

V	D	J	CDR3
TRBV24-1	NA	TRBJ2-6	ATSDPGISGANVLT
TRBV14	NA	TRBJ1-2	ASSIGAGYGYT
TRBV14	NA	TRBJ1-3	ASRKQGVFSGNTIY
TRBV18	NA	TRBJ1-5	ASSPPGAPSNQPQH
TRBV11-2	NA	TRBJ2-7	ASSLSPGGRYEQY
TRBV5-5	TRBD1	TRBJ1-6	ASSFDRVNSPLH
TRBV18	NA	TRBJ1-2	ASSPDRGPYGYT
TRBV5-1	TRBD2	TRBJ2-3	ASSSRTSGSGTDTQY
TRBV29-1	TRBD2	TRBJ2-3	SVAGGPTDTQY
TRBV18	TRBD1	TRBJ2-1	ASSLDQGAEQF
TRBV27	TRBD1	TRBJ2-6	ASSPGQGISGANVLT
TRBV11-2	NA	TRBJ2-3	ASSPFRQTSTDTQY
TRBV7-3	NA	TRBJ1-4	ASSPRGGEKLF
TRBV11-2	TRBD1	TRBJ1-1	ASSAQGTGPAF
TRBV7-2	TRBD2	TRBJ2-7	ASSSVASGRAYEQY
TRBV5-1	NA	TRBJ1-2	ASYQPSTEGTNYGYT
TRBV21-1	NA	TRBJ1-2	ASSYPGQGANGYT
TRBV21-1	NA	TRBJ2-2	ASSGRDNTGELF
TRBV27	TRBD1	TRBJ2-1	ASSFRDRGSNEQF
TRBV7-9	TRBD2	TRBJ2-7	ASSLTRASGFYEQY
TRBV19	NA	TRBJ1-6	ASSIEYAAPNSPLH
TRBV6-6	NA	TRBJ1-5	ASSYSTNPNQPQH
TRBV6-5	TRBD2	TRBJ2-1	ASRIAGVPNEQF
TRBV3-1/TRBV3-2	NA	TRBJ1-1	ASSSRTLERHTEAF
TRBV5-1	NA	TRBJ2-2	ASSQQGKETGELF
TRBV18	TRBD2	TRBJ2-1	ASSPRGLAGDEQF
TRBV2	NA	TRBJ1-5	ASSETGWGNQPQH
TRBV3-1/TRBV3-2	TRBD1	TRBJ2-7	ASSQYLGTGAYEQY
TRBV11-2	TRBD2	TRBJ2-5	ASSLTSVKETQY
TRBV27	NA	TRBJ1-6	ASRRLVSGSPLH
TRBV25-1	TRBD1	TRBJ2-5	ASSEYLGRGPGETQY
TRBV11-3	TRBD1	TRBJ2-1	ASRDHRGSTNNEQF
TRBV19	TRBD1	TRBJ2-5	ASRRDSFRQETQY
TRBV12-3/TRBV12-4	NA	TRBJ1-1	ASSFLANTEAF
TRBV21-1	NA	TRBJ2-4	ASSGREGANGHIQY
TRBV6-2/TRBV6-3	NA	TRBJ2-1	ASSYREASSYNEQF
TRBV27	NA	TRBJ1-2	ASSSTKGGYT
TRBV5-6	TRBD2	TRBJ2-7	ASSLAGGNYEQY
TRBV5-5	NA	TRBJ2-1	ASSPQPGGSHEQF
TRBV28	NA	TRBJ1-6	ASSSLTGLNSPLH
TRBV7-3	NA	TRBJ2-3	ASSSLLAGTDTQY
TRBV18	NA	TRBJ1-1	AAKGDFRNTEAF
TRBV5-1	NA	TRBJ1-1	ASSLPGNTEAF
TRBV19	NA	TRBJ1-2	ASSIDLGGGGGYT
TRBV7-3	NA	TRBJ2-1	ASSLTHLGSYNEQF
TRBV24-1	NA	TRBJ2-1	ATSQAGTYNEQF
TRBV7-2	NA	TRBJ2-7	ASSLEKADEQY
TRBV7-9	NA	TRBJ1-1	ASSLYGSGDEAF
TRBV5-4	TRBD1	TRBJ2-5	ASSAPTGVKGETQY
TRBV27	TRBD1	TRBJ1-2	ASRTGQGPSGYT
TRBV6-5	NA	TRBJ1-4	ASRTRGTGEKLF
TRBV6-5	TRBD1	TRBJ2-4	ASTRDREITY
TRBV7-6	TRBD1	TRBJ1-4	ASSLAQPRQGEKLF
TRBV2	TRBD1	TRBJ2-7	ASRAYPGGVSYEQY
TRBV15	TRBD1	TRBJ2-7	ATSRERQGYEQY
TRBV3-1/TRBV3-2	NA	TRBJ2-4	ASSQTKAGHQY
TRBV5-1	NA	TRBJ1-1	ASSLETYTEAF